This TCR beta chain stems from a study of blood T cell repertoires in COVID-19. Study-wide context: The samples span acute and convalescent COVID-19 from the United States, Italy and Spain.

TCRdb's copy holds only in-frame clones and misses some; the assay was immunoSEQ multiplex PCR. The sample yields under 200,000 clones, roughly 82% seen once. Participants were aged roughly 18 to 100 years from around 24 US areas. V gave up 2 bases and J gave up 2 bases, with 10 bases separating them. The length of the CDR3 is 14 residues. CDR1 and CDR2 from the germline V gene are SEHNR and FQNEAQ (reference sequence). V gene TRBV7-9 combines with J gene TRBJ2-7; D not resolved. Sequencing was done on a sample of PBMCs or T cells enriched from blood (not recorded which). The sequence was obtained from a man aged 35 to 55 with acute COVID-19. The CDR3 region is CASSLHLETYEQYF. In nucleotides, the CDR3 is TGTGCCAGCAGCTTACATCTGGAGACCTACGAGCAGTACTTC.